The 18 T cell receptor beta chains presented below share a single source sample, sequenced in a study of sequential checkpoint blockade in melanoma. Using immunoSEQ multiplex PCR, the repertoire was profiled, and TCRdb retains in-frame clones only, with some absent. The sample has 20,000 to 25,000 clones; roughly 80% are singletons. Stated treatment: randomized to nivolumab then ipilimumab (arm A) or the reverse (arm B). Material: CD8+ T cells sorted from blood (inferred from file names), obtained from a patient given nivolumab and ipilimumab in sequence. The receptors derive from a human donor with melanoma.

The rearrangement links TRBV6-5 to TRBJ2-1; D is perhaps TRBD1 (5 bases). The CDR3 runs to 14 residues. V was pared by 4 bases and J by 4 bases, with 11 bases between. Germline V lookup: CDR1 MNHEY, CDR2 SVGAGI. CDR3 sequence (DNA): TGTGCCAGCAGTTCGGCAGGGCGATACAATGAGCAGTTCTTC. Protein: CASSSAGRYNEQFF.

This chain uses TRBV19 with TRBJ2-7; unclear D gene. CDR3 length: 14 residues. Per the germline V gene, CDR1 is LNHDA and CDR2 is SQIVND (reference sequence). The germline V and J ends were trimmed by 3 bases and 0 bases, with 9 bases remaining between them. The CDR3 DNA reads TGTGCCAGTAGTATTGGCCGGAGCTCCTACGAGCAGTACTTC. It encodes CASSIGRSSYEQYF.

V is TRBV10-2 and J is TRBJ2-4; D is ambiguous. The V end was cut by 8 bases, the J end by 3 bases, with 17 bases between. The CDR3 extends over 15 amino acids. CDR1 is WSHSY, CDR2 SAAADI, per germline. CDR3 DNA sequence: TGCGCCAGCGGCTCGGCGGATAATATCAAAAACATTCAGTACTTC. It codes for CASGSADNIKNIQYF.

The V gene is TRBV28, the J gene TRBJ2-1; perhaps TRBD2 as D (5 bases). The CDR3 has 16 residues. Looked up from germline, CDR1 is MDHEN and CDR2 is SYDVKM. Trimming removed 7 bases from V and 4 bases from J, with 20 bases in between. The CDR3 is CASTPTPSGTYNEQFF. For the CDR3, the DNA is TGTGCCAGCACCCCGACCCCGAGCGGTACTTACAATGAGCAGTTCTTC.

V usage is TRBV28 and J usage is TRBJ2-5; a possible D gene is TRBD1 (6 bases). TRBJ2-7 explains the end of the DNA better; the J call may be wrong. This CDR3 is built from 15 residues. The V gene's germline CDR1 is MDHEN and CDR2 SYDVKM. The CDR3 DNA sequence: TGTGCCAGCAGTTTCGCCCCAGGGGACGACTACGAGCAGTACTTC. The encoded protein is CASSFAPGDDYEQYF.

The chain employs TRBV2 and TRBJ2-5, with 9 bases identical to TRBD2. The J call is in doubt because the DNA end fits TRBJ2-7 better. The CDR3 extends over 14 amino acids. CDR1 is SNHLY and CDR2 is FYNNEI in the germline V gene. Here the CDR3 DNA reads TGTGCCAGCAGCCGAGCGGGGGGCCGGGTCGAGCAGTACTTC. It yields the protein CASSRAGGRVEQYF.

This clone appeared once. This chain joins TRBV16 and TRBJ1-5, with no clear D. This CDR3 spans 15 amino acids. CDR1 is KGHSY, CDR2 FQNENV, per germline. Trimming removed 1 base from V and 4 bases from J, with 11 bases in between. CDR3 bases: TGTGCCAGCAGCCAATTGGGGAGTGATAATCAGCCCCAGCATTTT. Amino acid sequence: CASSQLGSDNQPQHF.

V is TRBV7-9 and J is TRBJ2-7; 10 bases agree with TRBD2. The CDR3 has 15 amino acids. The germline CDR1 and CDR2 sequences are SEHNR and FQNEAQ (reference sequence). The V gene end was trimmed by 5 bases and the J gene end by 3 bases; junction bases not matched to a gene: 7. The CDR3 DNA follows: TGTGCCAGCAGCGCCCAACTAGCGGGGAACTACGAGCAGTACTTC. Residues: CASSAQLAGNYEQYF.

The J gene is TRBJ2-7, the V gene TRBV5-5; 8 bases line up with TRBD1. The junction had 9 bases not matched to a gene; V was cut back by 3 bases and J by 7 bases. The CDR3 is 14 residues long. Germline values: CDR1 SGHKS, CDR2 YYEKEE (reference sequence). As DNA, the CDR3 is TGTGCCAGCAGCTGGGACAGGCCGGCCGGGGAGCAGTACTTC. Its translation is CASSWDRPAGEQYF.

V is TRBV7-2 and J is TRBJ2-7; a weak D match, TRBD1 (6 bases). V was shortened by 1 base and J by 8 bases, with 15 bases between the two germline ends. Germline CDR1 reads SGHTA; CDR2 reads FQGNSA. The CDR3 contains 14 residues. CDR3 loop: CASSLGGGYLKQYF. The CDR3 nucleotides read TGTGCCAGCAGCTTAGGTGGGGGCTATTTGAAGCAGTACTTC.

This chain uses TRBV27 with TRBJ2-7; D remains unclear. Germline values: CDR1 MNHEY, CDR2 SMNVEV (reference sequence). V lost 4 bases and J lost 0, with 7 bases in between. The CDR3 covers 13 residues. In DNA form, the CDR3 reads TGTGCCAGCAGTTCCACAGTCTCCTACGAGCAGTACTTC. This encodes CASSSTVSYEQYF.

Only one count was recorded for this clone. J is TRBJ2-6 and V is TRBV27; D is undetermined. Germline V gene sequence: CDR1 MNHEY, CDR2 SMNVEV (reference sequence). The CDR3 extends over 15 amino acids. V lost 2 bases and J lost 4, with 9 bases in between. The CDR3 DNA reads as TGTGCCAGCAGTTTAGTTTACAGCGGGGCCAACGTCCTGACTTTC. The encoded protein is CASSLVYSGANVLTF.

The chain has TRBV7-2 and TRBJ1-3; perhaps TRBD1 as D (5 bases). From germline, CDR1 is SGHTA and CDR2 FQGNSA. V lost 1 base and J lost 7, with 14 bases in between. The CDR3 is 15 residues long. The CDR3 is CASSLEAGHWNTIYF. The CDR3 DNA reads as TGTGCCAGCAGCTTAGAGGCAGGGCATTGGAACACCATATATTTT.

This chain uses TRBV4-2 with TRBJ2-3, with a tentative D call TRBD2 (7 bases). This CDR3 region has 18 residues. Between the trimmed V and J ends, which lost 4 bases and 4 bases, there was a span of 24 bases. CDR1 and CDR2 (germline): LGHNA, YNFKEQ. The CDR3 DNA reads as TGTGCCAGCAGCCTCCTGGACCTAGCGGAGGGGGACTCAGATACGCAGTATTTT. Its translation: CASSLLDLAEGDSDTQYF.

Of note for this clone: The same CDR3 arises from other DNA sequences in this sample as well. The chain employs TRBV9 and TRBJ2-3; no reliable D call. The CDR3 is 14 residues long. Germline values: CDR1 SGDLS, CDR2 YYNGEE. V lost 0 bases and J lost 0, with 5 bases in between. The CDR3 loop is CASSVGGSTDTQYF. The CDR3 DNA follows: TGTGCCAGCAGCGTAGGAGGCAGCACAGATACGCAGTATTTT.

This clone was seen a single time. The V and J genes are TRBV5-1 and TRBJ2-7, with a possible D match to TRBD2 (6 bases). V lost 4 bases and J 2 bases, leaving 16 bases between the germline ends. This CDR3 has 15 amino acids. Germline values: CDR1 SGHRS, CDR2 YFSETQ. The CDR3 loop reads CASSLLEGITYEQYF. In nucleotides, the CDR3 is TGCGCCAGCAGCCTACTGGAGGGGATCACCTACGAGCAGTACTTC.

The rearrangement uses TRBV4-1 and TRBJ2-7, with D perhaps matching TRBD1 (6 bases). Looked up from germline, CDR1 is MGHRA and CDR2 is YSYEKL. The CDR3 has 15 amino acids. V gave up 5 bases and J gave up 2 bases, with 16 bases separating them. CDR3 coding DNA: TGCGCCAGCAGCTACCGAGTCGAGGGGGCCTACGAGCAGTACTTC. Its protein product is CASSYRVEGAYEQYF.

This chain joins TRBV4-2 and TRBJ1-6; D is undetermined. The length of the CDR3 is 14 residues. Germline V lookup: CDR1 LGHNA, CDR2 YNFKEQ. Trimming pared 2 bases from V and 7 bases from J, leaving 9 bases between. For the CDR3, the DNA is TGTGCCAGCAGCCAACAGGCGATCAATTCACCCCTCCACTTT. Protein: CASSQQAINSPLHF.